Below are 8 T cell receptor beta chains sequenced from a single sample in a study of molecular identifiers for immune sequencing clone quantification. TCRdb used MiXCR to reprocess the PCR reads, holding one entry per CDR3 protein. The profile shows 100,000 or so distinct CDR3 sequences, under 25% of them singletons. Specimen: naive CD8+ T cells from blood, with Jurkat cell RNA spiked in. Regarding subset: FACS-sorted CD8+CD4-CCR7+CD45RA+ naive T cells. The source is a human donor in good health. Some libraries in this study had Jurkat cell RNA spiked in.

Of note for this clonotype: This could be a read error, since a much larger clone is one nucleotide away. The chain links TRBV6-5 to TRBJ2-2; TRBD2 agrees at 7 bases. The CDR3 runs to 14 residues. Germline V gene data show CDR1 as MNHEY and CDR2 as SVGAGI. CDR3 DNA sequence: TGTGCCAGCAGTTACGGGGAGGGCGCCGGGGAGCGGTTTTTT. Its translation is CASSYGEGAGERFF.

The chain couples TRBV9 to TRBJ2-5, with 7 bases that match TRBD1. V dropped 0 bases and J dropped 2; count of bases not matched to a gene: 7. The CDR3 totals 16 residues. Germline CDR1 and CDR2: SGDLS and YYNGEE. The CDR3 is CASSVDPGRGQETQYF. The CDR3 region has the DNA TGTGCCAGCAGCGTAGACCCGGGCAGGGGGCAAGAGACCCAGTACTTC. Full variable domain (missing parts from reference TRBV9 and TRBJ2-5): DSGVTQTPKHLITATGQRVTLRCSPRSGDLSVYWYQQSLDQGLQFLIQYYNGEERAKGNILERFSAQQFPDLHSELNLSSLELGDSALYFCASSVDPGRGQETQYFGPGTRLLVL.

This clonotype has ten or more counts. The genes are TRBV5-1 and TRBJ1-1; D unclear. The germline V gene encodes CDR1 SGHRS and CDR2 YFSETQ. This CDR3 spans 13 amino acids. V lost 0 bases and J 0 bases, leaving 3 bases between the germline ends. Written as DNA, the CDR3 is TGCGCCAGCAGCTTGGCGTTGAACACTGAAGCTTTCTTT. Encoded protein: CASSLALNTEAFF.

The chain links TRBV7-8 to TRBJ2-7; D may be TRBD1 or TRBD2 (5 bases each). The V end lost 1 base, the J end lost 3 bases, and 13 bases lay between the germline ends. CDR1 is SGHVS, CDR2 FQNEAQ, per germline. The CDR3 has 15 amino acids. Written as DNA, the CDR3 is TGTGCCAGCAGCTTAGATGAGGGGCGCTTCTACGAGCAGTACTTC. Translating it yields CASSLDEGRFYEQYF.

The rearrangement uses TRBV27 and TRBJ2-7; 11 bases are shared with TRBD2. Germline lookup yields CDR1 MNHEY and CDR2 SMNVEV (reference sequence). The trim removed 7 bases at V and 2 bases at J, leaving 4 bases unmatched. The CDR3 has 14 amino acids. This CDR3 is CASKLAGGPYEQYF. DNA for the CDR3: TGTGCCAGCAAGCTAGCGGGAGGTCCCTACGAGCAGTACTTC.

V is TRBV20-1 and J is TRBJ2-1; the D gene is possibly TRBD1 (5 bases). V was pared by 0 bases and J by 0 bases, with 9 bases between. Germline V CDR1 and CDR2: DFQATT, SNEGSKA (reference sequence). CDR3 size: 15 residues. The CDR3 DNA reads TGCAGTGCTAGAGATTTACAGGACTCCTACAATGAGCAGTTCTTC. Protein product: CSARDLQDSYNEQFF.

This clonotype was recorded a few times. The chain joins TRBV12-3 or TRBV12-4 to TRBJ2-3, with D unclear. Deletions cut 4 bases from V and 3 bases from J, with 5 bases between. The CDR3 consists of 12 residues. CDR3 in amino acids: CASSYFTDTQYF. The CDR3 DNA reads TGTGCCAGCAGTTATTTTACAGATACGCAGTATTTT.

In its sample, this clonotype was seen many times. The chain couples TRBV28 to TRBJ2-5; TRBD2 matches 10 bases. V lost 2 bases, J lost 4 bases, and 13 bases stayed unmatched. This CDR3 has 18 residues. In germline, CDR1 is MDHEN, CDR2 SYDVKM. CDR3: CASSLRTSGLSRAETQYF. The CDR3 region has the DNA TGTGCCAGCAGTTTAAGGACTAGCGGACTCTCCCGGGCAGAGACCCAGTACTTC.